This T cell receptor beta chain was identified during a study of post-analysis software for immune sequencing data (dated by TCRdb to the mid-2010s). About the investigation overall: The recorded disease courses included relapsing-remitting, secondary progressive and progressive-relapsing multiple sclerosis, and some patients had no subtype annotation. The patient repertoires were compared against about a dozen previously published healthy control repertoires obtained from donors aged 6 to 25 years. A subset of samples was prepared in parallel using single-end sample barcoding, then pooled and co-amplified after Illumina adapter ligation. General findings and caveats noted by the study authors: Normalized Chao1 diversity was significantly lower in multiple sclerosis patients than controls, suggesting substantial peripheral T-cell clonal expansion. When samples were clustered directly using the F measure, samples prepared in the same batch co-clustered strongly, which prompted a batch-effect correction. Roughly 5 TRBV segments, including TRBV5-6, TRBV5-1 and TRBV20-1, were significantly more frequent in patients than controls. The multiple sclerosis patient group was slightly younger than the control group.

In this sample, this clonotype turned up a few times. It lacks a known antigen. No qualities accompany the bases; no much larger clone lies one base away. The CDR3 holds 14 amino acids from the cysteine to the phenylalanine. Kept here is only the CDR3 DNA, which spans 42 bases and is read in frame from base 1. Between the V and J ends, shortened by 8 bases and 0 bases respectively, the junction contains 14 bases. As encoded in the germline V gene, CDR1 is MDHEN while CDR2 is SYDVKM. To demonstrate the VDJtools post-analysis software, TCR beta repertoires were profiled from the peripheral blood of roughly 12 young patients with multiple sclerosis. The multiple sclerosis patients were children and adolescents ranging in age from roughly 6 to 15 years. The protocol used for the library was PCR. Sequencing was performed on an Illumina HiSeq 2500. To reduce PCR and sequencing biases, unique molecular identifiers were built into the TCR beta cDNA libraries. Some 500,000 cDNA molecules were obtained per 1 to 10 million input T cells, so each molecule approximated one T cell. Patient libraries were prepared and sequenced with the same protocol used for the earlier healthy control dataset. Samples belonging to the same batch were prepared together, multiplexed and sequenced on a shared HiSeq lane. The source study handled its data this way. Raw barcoded reads were processed with MIGEC, and single-read molecular identifier groups were discarded before consensus assembly and CDR3 extraction. VDJtools was used for post-analysis of the clonotype tables, with diversity normalized by down-sampling every dataset to the smallest sample size. To correct batch-related cross-sample contamination, repertoire overlap clustering matched CDR3 amino acid sequences but not nucleotide sequences. The public reads were reanalyzed by TCRdb: fastp trimming at Q25, MiXCR alignment, in-frame beta chains only. Records with the same CDR3 protein are collapsed into one entry carrying the most frequent genes and DNA. TCRdb's processing, not the authors' own work, is the source of the V and J calls. This sample has roughly 870,000 distinct CDR3 sequences in its table, and about 50% of those were observed once. 4.6% of the sample is held by the ten biggest clonotypes.

The sequence was obtained from a girl between 10 and 17 years old with multiple sclerosis. In this chain, TRBV28 is recombined with TRBJ2-7; the D gene could be TRBD1 or TRBD2, each one agreeing over 6 bases. The material sequenced was blood. The sequenced DNA is TGTGCCAGCGGGGGGACACCGAGCTCCTACGAGCAGTACTTC. This translates into CASGGTPSSYEQYF.